This T cell receptor (beta chain) was profiled in a study of blood T cell repertoires in COVID-19. About the research overall: Sample material is recorded as cDNA or gDNA derived from T cells, B-cell-depleted T cells, or PBMCs.

Trimming took 7 bases from V and 4 from J; bases not matched to a gene: 7. Germline CDR1 and CDR2: GTSNPN and SVGIG (reference sequence). The CDR3 covers 14 residues. Enrolled through a virtual design, the participants were between roughly 18 and 90 years of age and came from under 30 US areas. Original processing notes: By means of reference gene primer amplification, nucleated cell counts were estimated. Sequenced by immunoSEQ multiplex PCR; TCRdb stores in-frame clones only, minus some. V and J calls and clone size are those listed in that table; D and trimming were worked out from the DNA. In the table there are about 360,000 clones, around 87% of which are singletons.

The sequenced sample was PBMCs or T cells enriched from blood (not recorded which). The chain is built from TRBV30 and TRBJ2-6; TRBD1 aligns across 7 bases. The receptor comes from a man aged 40-50 years in a cohort exposed to, infected with or recovered from COVID-19 (not recorded which). This chain's CDR3 is CASLQGSGANVLTF. CDR3 nucleotides: TGTGCCTCTTTACAGGGGTCCGGGGCCAACGTCCTGACTTTC.